This passage covers 31 T cell receptor beta chains from one sample sequenced in a study of response to subunit inactivated influenza vaccine. MiXCR, run by TCRdb on the RT-PCR reads, gives a single entry per CDR3 protein. The sample consists of 530,000 or so distinct CDR3 sequences, 10% to 15% of them appearing once. This specimen was PBMCs from blood, taken on the day of vaccination. The receptors were gathered from a man aged 50-60 years who received an inactivated influenza vaccine.

The chain couples TRBV4-3 to TRBJ2-5; 8 positions match TRBD1. V dropped 2 bases and J dropped 5; count of bases not matched to a gene: 1. The CDR3 runs 13 residues. Germline V gene data show CDR1 as LGHNA and CDR2 as YSLEER. CDR3 residues: CASSQHRGETQYF. DNA for the CDR3: TGCGCCAGCAGCCAACACAGGGGGGAGACCCAGTACTTC.

The chain joins TRBV20-1 to TRBJ1-1; D is ambiguous. Germline CDR1 and CDR2: DFQATT and SNEGSKA (reference sequence). The CDR3 length is 14 residues. Trimming removed 4 bases at V and 0 bases at J, with 12 bases between. DNA of the CDR3: TGCAGTGCTACATCGAGCACGGTGAACACTGAAGCTTTCTTT. As protein: CSATSSTVNTEAFF.

This clonotype was observed a few times. This chain uses TRBV20-1 with TRBJ1-5, with 10 bases identical to TRBD1. J was trimmed by 3 bases and V by 1 base; bases with no gene match: 6. Germline CDR1 reads DFQATT; CDR2 reads SNEGSKA (reference sequence). This CDR3 comprises 16 residues. CDR3 sequence (DNA): TGCAGTGCTAGAGCCCCGGGACAGGGGAACAATCAGCCCCAGCATTTT. Protein sequence: CSARAPGQGNNQPQHF.

This clonotype appeared many times. The chain carries TRBV5-1 and TRBJ2-1; D may be TRBD1 (6 bases). This CDR3 region has 15 residues. Germline-derived CDR1 and CDR2 are SGHRS and YFSETQ. Trimming left V 1 base short and J 4 bases short, with 12 bases between. This CDR3 reads CASSLSQGLYNEQFF. The CDR3 bases are TGCGCCAGCAGCTTGAGTCAGGGGTTATACAATGAGCAGTTCTTC.

In its sample, this clonotype was seen a few times. This chain links TRBV7-2 with TRBJ1-5; D is undetermined. CDR3 length equals 14 residues. Per germline, CDR1 SGHTA and CDR2 FQGNSA. Between the trimmed V and J ends, which lost 0 bases and 12 bases, there was a span of 15 bases. CDR3 residues: CASSLAPNDYFQHF. DNA for the CDR3: TGTGCCAGCAGCTTAGCCCCGAATGACTATTTCCAGCATTTT.

The CDR3 protein is CATGTDTTYEQYF. In nucleotides, the CDR3 is TGTGCCACCGGGACGGACACAACCTACGAGCAGTACTTC. V is TRBV24-1 and J is TRBJ2-7, with D perhaps matching TRBD1 or TRBD2 (5 bases each). Germline V gives CDR1 KGHDR, CDR2 SFDVKD. The CDR3 contains 13 residues. Trimming removed 9 bases at V and 2 bases at J, with 13 bases between.

There are many counts of this clonotype. The rearrangement links TRBV29-1 to TRBJ2-7; a weak D match, TRBD1 (5 bases). CDR3 length: 13 residues. Trimming stripped 4 bases from V and 3 bases from J, with 13 bases between. Germline lookup yields CDR1 SQVTM and CDR2 ANQGSEA. In nucleotides, the CDR3 is TGCAGCGTTGGGCAGGGAAGGGGCTACGAGCAGTACTTC. This gives the protein CSVGQGRGYEQYF.

This clonotype was counted a few times. The gene calls are TRBV20-1 and TRBJ1-1; D ambiguous. Germline-derived CDR1 and CDR2 are DFQATT and SNEGSKA (reference sequence). Trimming removed 3 bases from V and 3 bases from J, with 11 bases in between. The CDR3 spans 13 residues. The CDR3 DNA sequence: TGCAGTGCTAGCCGGTCCTTGGACACTGAAGCTTTCTTT. It translates to CSASRSLDTEAFF.

This clonotype was counted at least ten times. The genes are TRBV7-9 and TRBJ2-4; perhaps TRBD1 as D (5 bases). Trimming cost V 2 bases and J 3 bases, with 8 bases left between them. The CDR3 runs to 14 residues. Germline V gene lookup returns CDR1 SEHNR and CDR2 FQNEAQ (reference sequence). The CDR3: CASSLSGFKNIQYF. CDR3 in DNA: TGTGCCAGCAGCTTATCAGGGTTCAAAAACATTCAGTACTTC.

The rearrangement joins TRBV11-2 to TRBJ1-6; weak D call: TRBD1 (5 bases). Trimming shortened V by 2 bases and J by 7 bases, and 12 bases separated the two germline ends. The germline V gene has CDR1 SGHAT and CDR2 FQNNGV. This CDR3 has 15 residues. CDR3 coding DNA: TGTGCCAGCAGCTTATATCGGGACCTAAATTCACCCCTCCACTTT. Translation gives CASSLYRDLNSPLHF.

Here the CDR3 DNA reads TGTGCCAGCGGTGGGGACAGCCTCCCCTACGAGCAGTACTTC. Its protein is CASGGDSLPYEQYF. The chain recombines TRBV5-6 with TRBJ2-7; 7 nucleotides agree with TRBD1. From germline, CDR1 is SGHDT and CDR2 YYEEEE. V trimming: 7 bases; J trimming: 2 bases; junction bases outside the gene matches: 9. The CDR3 contains 14 residues.

The chain carries TRBV15 and TRBJ2-7; TRBD2 might be the D (5 bases). The length of the CDR3 is 15 residues. From germline, CDR1 is LNHNV and CDR2 YYDKDF (reference sequence). The ends were cut back, 1 base at V and 3 bases at J, with 13 bases in the middle. The CDR3 nucleotides read TGTGCCACCAGCAGAGCGGCTAGCTCGCACTACGAGCAGTACTTC. Amino acid sequence: CATSRAASSHYEQYF.

This clonotype was found many times. The rearrangement links TRBV9 to TRBJ2-3; TRBD1 matches at 7 bases. The CDR3 consists of 14 residues. The ends lost 2 bases at V and 4 bases at J; junction bases unmatched: 4. Germline CDR1 SGDLS, CDR2 YYNGEE. The CDR3 DNA reads TGTGCCAGCAGCGTGACAGGGAGCCCAGATACGCAGTATTTT. Protein sequence: CASSVTGSPDTQYF.

The chain is built from TRBV20-1 and TRBJ2-3; 9 nucleotides match TRBD2. Looked up from germline, CDR1 is DFQATT and CDR2 is SNEGSKA (reference sequence). The CDR3 has 19 amino acids. Trimming at V came to 4 bases and at J to 6 bases, leaving 23 bases not matched to a gene. The CDR3 loop is CSATPNGGRASVVSDTQYF. For the CDR3, the DNA is TGCAGTGCTACCCCCAACGGCGGGAGGGCCAGCGTAGTGTCTGATACGCAGTATTTT.

This chain joins TRBV4-3 and TRBJ2-5, with 10 bases fitting TRBD2. CDR3 size: 17 residues. With 0 bases clipped from V and 7 bases from J, the junction kept 11 bases outside the gene matches. Germline values: CDR1 LGHNA, CDR2 YSLEER. CDR3 nucleotides: TGCGCCAGCAGCCAAGATCGGGCTAGCGGGGGTTTTGGGACCCAGTACTTC. Protein product: CASSQDRASGGFGTQYF.

In this sample, this clonotype turned up many times. The J gene is TRBJ2-5, the V gene TRBV29-1; D might be TRBD1 (5 bases). Germline values: CDR1 SQVTM, CDR2 ANQGSEA. Trimming pared 7 bases from V and 7 bases from J, leaving 16 bases between. The length of the CDR3 is 12 residues. This CDR3 is CSAPEGVGTQYF. CDR3 nucleotides: TGCAGCGCTCCCGAAGGGGTCGGGACCCAGTACTTC. Full variable domain (missing parts from reference TRBV29-1 and TRBJ2-5): SAVISQKPSRDICQRGTSLTIQCQVDSQVTMMFWYRQQPGQSLTLIATANQGSEATYESGFVIDKFPISRPNLTFSTLTVSNMSPEDSSIYLCSAPEGVGTQYFGPGTRLLVL.

The chain carries TRBV12-3 or TRBV12-4 and TRBJ2-1; TRBD1 aligns across 10 bases. J lost 0 bases, V lost 2 bases, and 19 bases had no gene match. The CDR3 contains 22 residues. The CDR3 DNA reads TGTGCCAGCAGTTTACGCTCGCCAAGGGACAGGGGAGGATACAGCTCCTACAATGAGCAGTTCTTC. It is translated as CASSLRSPRDRGGYSSYNEQFF.

The CDR3 spells CASSPRDRGKSPQHF. The DNA for the CDR3 is TGTGCCAGCTCACCAAGGGACAGGGGGAAATCGCCCCAGCATTTT. The chain combines TRBV18 with TRBJ1-5; TRBD1 aligns across 11 bases. CDR1 KGHSH and CDR2 LQKENI come from the germline V gene. The CDR3 has 15 residues. V was clipped by 2 bases and J by 9 bases; unmatched bases: 6.

The rearrangement joins TRBV5-6 to TRBJ2-7; D remains ambiguous. The CDR3 has 14 amino acids. Germline CDR1 and CDR2: SGHDT and YYEEEE. V lost 4 bases, J lost 6 bases, and 17 bases lay in between. The CDR3 sequence: CASSPVAGSGEQYF. As DNA, the CDR3 is TGTGCCAGCAGCCCGGTGGCTGGGTCCGGCGAGCAGTACTTC.

This clonotype was seen many times. This chain joins TRBV7-2 and TRBJ2-5; TRBD2 is a possible D gene (5 bases). Trimming stripped 1 base from V and 2 bases from J, with 11 bases between. This CDR3 is 15 amino acids long. CDR1 is SGHTA, CDR2 FQGNSA, per germline. The CDR3 bases are TGTGCCAGCAGCTTAGACGGCGGGTGGCAAGAGACCCAGTACTTC. Translated: CASSLDGGWQETQYF.

This clonotype was counted only a few times. The chain employs TRBV10-3 and TRBJ1-2; weak D call: TRBD1 (6 bases). The CDR3 length is 13 residues. The germline CDR1 and CDR2 sequences are ENHRY and SYGVKD. Trimming pared 7 bases from V and 2 bases from J, leaving 11 bases between. The CDR3 protein is CAIKGGGNYGYTF. The CDR3 bases are TGTGCCATCAAGGGGGGAGGCAACTATGGCTACACCTTC.

This clonotype was observed a few times. The rearrangement joins TRBV5-1 to TRBJ1-6, with TRBD1 matching 9 bases. J gave up 4 bases and V 0 bases, and 2 bases lay outside the gene matches. This CDR3 comprises 16 residues. Germline V gives CDR1 SGHRS, CDR2 YFSETQ. The CDR3 bases are TGCGCCAGCAGCTTGGGGACAGGGGAATATAATTCACCCCTCCACTTT. It is translated as CASSLGTGEYNSPLHF.

The chain carries TRBV6-2 or TRBV6-3 and TRBJ2-1; D not certain. V lost 2 bases and J 6 bases, leaving 8 bases between the germline ends. The CDR3 runs 13 residues. Germline V lookup: CDR1 MNHEY, CDR2 SVGEGT. The CDR3 loop reads CASSYRHFNEQFF. In DNA, the CDR3 is TGTGCCAGCAGTTACAGGCACTTCAATGAGCAGTTCTTC.

This clonotype was found a few times. The chain employs TRBV2 and TRBJ2-7, with 7 bases lining up with TRBD1. CDR3 length: 15 amino acids. Germline V lookup: CDR1 SNHLY, CDR2 FYNNEI. V lost 6 bases to trimming and J lost 7 bases; unmatched junction nucleotides: 15. CDR3 nucleotide sequence: TGTGCCAGCAGCGTGGGTGGGACAGCGGATTTAGAGCAGTACTTC. Translation: CASSVGGTADLEQYF.

The genes are TRBV7-2 and TRBJ1-2, with 7 bases aligning to TRBD1. Germline-derived CDR1 and CDR2 are SGHTA and FQGNSA. V shed 5 bases, J shed 8 bases, and the junction held 8 bases outside the gene matches. The CDR3 covers 13 residues. The DNA for the CDR3 is TGTGCCAGCAGCACCCGCTGGACAGGCGGCTACACCTTC. This codes for CASSTRWTGGYTF. The whole variable domain, filled in from reference TRBV7-2 and TRBJ1-2, reads GAGVSQSPSNKVTEKGKDVELRCDPISGHTALYWYRQSLGQGLEFLIYFQGNSAPDKSGLPSDRFSAERTGGSVSTLTIQRTQQEDSAVYLCASSTRWTGGYTFGSGTRLTVV.

Of note for this clonotype: The junction and the germline gene differ at one end; a read error may be behind it. This chain connects TRBV7-9 to TRBJ2-7; D possibly uses TRBD1 or TRBD2 (5 bases each). CDR3 size: 15 residues. The germline gives CDR1 SEHNR, CDR2 FQNEAQ (reference sequence). This chain's CDR3 is CASSPEGRSSHEQYF. For the CDR3, the DNA is TGTGCCAGCAGCCCAGAGGGGCGAAGCTCCCACGAGCAGTACTTC.

V usage is TRBV9 and J usage is TRBJ2-3; D remains unclear. Trimming shortened V by 0 bases and J by 0 bases, and 5 bases separated the two germline ends. The CDR3 totals 14 residues. Per germline, CDR1 SGDLS and CDR2 YYNGEE. The CDR3 DNA follows: TGTGCCAGCAGCGTAGGGGCCAGCACAGATACGCAGTATTTT. Encoded protein: CASSVGASTDTQYF.

The chain carries TRBV9 and TRBJ2-5; D might be TRBD1 (6 bases). Trimming shortened V by 1 base and J by 2 bases, and 12 bases separated the two germline ends. The CDR3 has 15 amino acids. The germline gives CDR1 SGDLS, CDR2 YYNGEE. CDR3 in amino acids: CASSVQTGFQETQYF. The CDR3 DNA reads as TGTGCCAGCAGCGTACAGACAGGATTTCAAGAGACCCAGTACTTC.

The CDR3 is CASTWDRGQETQYF. The CDR3 DNA reads as TGCGCCAGCACCTGGGACAGAGGACAAGAGACCCAGTACTTC. The chain uses TRBV5-1 and TRBJ2-5, with 7 positions matching TRBD1. Germline lookup yields CDR1 SGHRS and CDR2 YFSETQ. V trimming: 6 bases; J trimming: 2 bases; junction bases outside the gene matches: 7. The CDR3 totals 14 residues.

V usage is TRBV29-1 and J usage is TRBJ1-2; D ambiguous. V dropped 4 bases and J dropped 8 bases, with 11 bases sitting between them. CDR1 and CDR2 from the germline V gene are SQVTM and ANQGSEA. This CDR3 has 11 residues. The CDR3 nucleotides read TGCAGCGTTGTCGATCAGAGAGGCTACACCTTC. It translates to CSVVDQRGYTF. The full variable domain, rest sourced from reference TRBV29-1 and TRBJ1-2, is SAVISQKPSRDICQRGTSLTIQCQVDSQVTMMFWYRQQPGQSLTLIATANQGSEATYESGFVIDKFPISRPNLTFSTLTVSNMSPEDSSIYLCSVVDQRGYTFGSGTRLTVV.

The gene calls are TRBV29-1 and TRBJ2-4, with D possibly being TRBD2 (5 bases). This CDR3 region has 13 residues. The ends were cut back, 7 bases at V and 6 bases at J, with 16 bases in the middle. CDR1 SQVTM and CDR2 ANQGSEA come from the germline V gene. CDR3 in amino acids: CSARAAQLNIQYF. The CDR3 nucleotides are TGCAGCGCCCGAGCGGCACAGCTAAACATTCAGTACTTC.